A selection of T cell receptor beta chains follows, all from one sample in a study of response to subunit inactivated influenza vaccine. A single record per CDR3 protein comes from TCRdb applying MiXCR to the RT-PCR reads. The repertoire holds just under 550,000 distinct CDR3 sequences, 20% to 25% seen once, with 2.8% in the top ten. The same data also contributed to another study, on T cells expressing NK-cell markers.

Material: CD4+ T cells sorted from PBMCs, obtained about 13 days after vaccination. Every receptor here comes from a man in his fifties or sixties who received an inactivated influenza vaccine. Each CDR3 is given with its conserved first and last residue. D genes are given only for firm matches. The size of a clone is reported for some rows only, either as once, few or many, or as a class for expanded clones.

J gene,V gene,D gene,clone size,CDR3 DNA,CDR3 protein
TRBJ2-1,TRBV20-1,.,few,TGCAGTGCAAAGACGGGCCTCTCCTACAATGAGCAGTTCTTC,CSAKTGLSYNEQFF
TRBJ2-7,TRBV4-2,TRBD2,.,TGTGCCAGCAGCCAAACGGCTAGCGGGGGAGCCTACGAGCAGTACTTC,CASSQTASGGAYEQYF
TRBJ2-7,TRBV7-2,.,few,TGTGCCAGCAGCTTTACGCTTCGTCTGGGCCGTAATGTAACCTACGAGCAGTACTTC,CASSFTLRLGRNVTYEQYF
TRBJ2-1,TRBV13,.,.,TGTGCCAGCAGCTTGAGCCCCCAGGATGAGCAGTTCTTC,CASSLSPQDEQFF
TRBJ2-7,TRBV5-1,.,few,TGCGCCAGCAGCTTGGTTCCGGGTCGAGGGTCGTACGAGCAGTACTTC,CASSLVPGRGSYEQYF
TRBJ1-1,TRBV4-2,TRBD1,.,TGTGCCAGCAGCCAGGGAGGACAGGCAAACACTGAAGCTTTCTTT,CASSQGGQANTEAFF
TRBJ1-5,TRBV20-1,.,.,TGCAGTGCTACACGGGACGGCGAAATACCCAATCAGCCCCAGCATTTT,CSATRDGEIPNQPQHF
TRBJ2-3,TRBV20-1,TRBD1,few,TGCAGTGCTCAGGACAGGGCCCACACAGATACGCAGTATTTT,CSAQDRAHTDTQYF
TRBJ2-3,TRBV4-1,.,few,TGCGCCAGCAGCCATCCAGGCAGGGACACAGATACGCAGTATTTT,CASSHPGRDTDTQYF
TRBJ1-1,TRBV6-2/TRBV6-3,TRBD1,few,TGTGCCAGCAACCGACAGGGAGACACTGAAGCTTTCTTT,CASNRQGDTEAFF
TRBJ2-1,TRBV20-1,.,few,TGCAGTGCTAGAGTAGGACCTAATCAGGGTGAGCAGTTCTTC,CSARVGPNQGEQFF
TRBJ1-5,TRBV12-3/TRBV12-4,TRBD1,.,TGTGCCAGCAGTTCTAATAGACAGGGCAACCAGCCCCAGCATTTT,CASSSNRQGNQPQHF
TRBJ2-1,TRBV6-5,TRBD1,.,TGTGCCAGCACCGTTACCGGGACAGGGGCGTACAATGAGCAGTTCTTC,CASTVTGTGAYNEQFF
TRBJ2-3,TRBV20-1,TRBD2,once,TGCAGTGCCCCTCCTAGCGGGAGGGGGGGGACGCAGTATTTT,CSAPPSGRGGTQYF
TRBJ1-2,TRBV28,.,.,TGTGCCAGCAGTTTGGGTAGAGGAGGCTACACCTTC,CASSLGRGGYTF
TRBJ2-1,TRBV2,TRBD2,.,TGTGCCAGCAGTGCGGGACTAGCGGGGGGCAGCTCCTACAATGAGCAGTTCTTC,CASSAGLAGGSSYNEQFF
TRBJ1-5,TRBV27,.,few,TGTGCCAGCAGTTTAGAGGGCCTGACCAATCAGCCCCAGCATTTT,CASSLEGLTNQPQHF
TRBJ1-2,TRBV12-3/TRBV12-4,TRBD1,.,TGTGCCAGCAGTTTCTTCGCAGGACAGGGGTATGGCTACACCTTC,CASSFFAGQGYGYTF
TRBJ1-1,TRBV5-1,.,.,TGCGCCAGCAGCTTGGCCTTGGGTACTGAAGCTTTCTTT,CASSLALGTEAFF
TRBJ2-3,TRBV6-2/TRBV6-3,.,.,TGTGCCAGCAGTTACTCTTGGAGACTCATGTCATTCGATACGCAGTATTTT,CASSYSWRLMSFDTQYF
TRBJ2-1,TRBV28,TRBD2,.,TGTGCCAGCAGGGCGGGGGGCTACCCCTACAATGAGCAGTTCTTC,CASRAGGYPYNEQFF
TRBJ2-2,TRBV9,.,few,TGTGCCAGCAGCGTAGCTACGGGCCACCTGGGTGGGACCGGGGAGCTGTTTTTT,CASSVATGHLGGTGELFF